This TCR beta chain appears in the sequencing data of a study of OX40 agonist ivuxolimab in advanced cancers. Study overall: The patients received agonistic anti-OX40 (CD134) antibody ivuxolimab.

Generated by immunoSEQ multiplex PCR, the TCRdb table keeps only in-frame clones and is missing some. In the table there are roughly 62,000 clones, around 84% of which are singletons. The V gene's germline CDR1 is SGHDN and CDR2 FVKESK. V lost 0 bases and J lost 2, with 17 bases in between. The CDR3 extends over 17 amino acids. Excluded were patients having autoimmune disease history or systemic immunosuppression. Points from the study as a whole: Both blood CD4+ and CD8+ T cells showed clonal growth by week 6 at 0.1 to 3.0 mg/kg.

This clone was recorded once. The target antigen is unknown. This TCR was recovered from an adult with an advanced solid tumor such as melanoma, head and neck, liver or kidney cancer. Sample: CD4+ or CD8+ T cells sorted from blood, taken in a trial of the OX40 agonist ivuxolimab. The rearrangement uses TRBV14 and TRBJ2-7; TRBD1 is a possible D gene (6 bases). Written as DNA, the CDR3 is TGTGCCAGCAGCCAAGATATTCCAGGGGCTGGACCCTACGAGCAGTACTTC. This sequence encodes CASSQDIPGAGPYEQYF.